This paragraph covers one T cell receptor (beta chain) sequence. The antigen is not known. These data belong to a study of T cells in Graves' hyperthyroidism and ophthalmopathy. Study-wide findings and caveats: Most clonotypes expanded in thyroid above 0.001 were likewise present in blood.

Using RNA transcripts as the source, TCR beta CDR3 regions were amplified. A set of HTBI primers served as the primers for a first-round RT-PCR of the TCR CDR3. TCRdb called the multiplex PCR reads again in MiXCR, with one record for every CDR3 protein. Here the sample spans approximately 400,000 distinct CDR3 sequences, about 13% being singletons. Looked up from germline, CDR1 is SGHVS and CDR2 is FNYEAQ. Trimming took 0 bases from V and 4 from J, leaving 16 bases between them. This CDR3 has 16 amino acids. The gene calls are TRBV7-6 and TRBJ2-7; a possible D gene is TRBD2 (6 bases). The TCR originated in a man aged 30 to 45 with Graves' hyperthyroidism that later progressed to Graves' ophthalmopathy. The source material was blood. CDR3 region: CASSLAGGLGRYEQYF. CDR3 sequence (DNA): TGTGCCAGCAGCTTAGCGGGGGGTCTGGGAAGATACGAGCAGTACTTC.